Following are 19 T cell receptor beta chains from one sample sequenced in a study of monozygotic twins with inflammatory bowel disease. After re-calling the 5' RACE reads, TCRdb lists one entry per CDR3 protein, DNA absent. The listing records roughly 150,000 distinct CDR3 sequences. Sequencing was performed on blood. The receptors shown here come from a human donor with ulcerative colitis or Crohn's disease, or a healthy co-twin of an affected twin (not recorded which).

The V gene is TRBV11-3, the J gene TRBJ1-4; TCRdb's assignment of TRBD1 cannot be checked, as there is no DNA. The CDR3 runs to 17 residues. CDR1 is SGHNT and CDR2 is YENEEA in the germline V gene. The CDR3 is CASSLEPPGATNEKLFF.

The rearrangement links TRBV7-2 to TRBJ2-4; there is no DNA to check the TCRdb D call of TRBD1. The CDR3 sequence is 15 residues long. Germline V lookup: CDR1 SGHTA, CDR2 FQGNSA. The CDR3 here is CASSRPGTTKNIQYF.

The chain carries TRBV6-5 and TRBJ1-1; TCRdb's D gene call, TRBD1, goes unchecked for lack of DNA. Germline CDR1 and CDR2: MNHEY and SVGAGI. The CDR3 runs to 15 residues. The CDR3 sequence is CASSYGYGGQTEAFF.

The chain is built from TRBV4-3 and TRBJ2-2. There are 16 residues in the CDR3. The germline V gene has CDR1 LGHNA and CDR2 YSLEER. The CDR3 region is CASSQEHSLSTGELFF.

The genes are TRBV5-6 and TRBJ2-3; there is no DNA to check the TCRdb D call of TRBD2. Germline V CDR1 and CDR2: SGHDT, YYEEEE. The CDR3 sequence is 19 residues long. The CDR3 spells CASSPVVGLAGAGTDTQYF.

The chain joins TRBV6-5 to TRBJ1-6. Germline CDR1 reads MNHEY; CDR2 reads SVGAGI. This CDR3 comprises 16 residues. The CDR3 sequence: CASSYSGGDRNSPLHF.

V usage is TRBV5-1 and J usage is TRBJ2-6; the D call of TRBD1 rests on TCRdb alone, since no DNA is present to check it. This CDR3 region has 18 residues. Germline V gives CDR1 SGHRS, CDR2 YFSETQ. CDR3 region: CASSLAEWGVSGANVLTF.

The rearrangement joins TRBV20-1 to TRBJ2-3; no DNA is available, so the TRBD1 call from TCRdb remains unchecked. Germline loops: CDR1 DFQATT, CDR2 SNEGSKA (reference sequence). This CDR3 is 17 amino acids long. The CDR3 loop reads CSARNRTGRSLRDTQYF.

The chain is built from TRBV6-2 or TRBV6-3 and TRBJ1-2; the D call of TRBD1 rests on TCRdb alone, since no DNA is present to check it. CDR3 size: 20 residues. Germline loops: CDR1 MNHEY, CDR2 SVGEGT. CDR3 in amino acids: CASSYFPPSDRMGLDYGYTF.

V gene TRBV11-1 combines with J gene TRBJ2-5; TCRdb reports TRBD2, a call that lacks DNA to check it against. Per germline, CDR1 SGHAT and CDR2 FQDESV (reference sequence). There are 14 residues in the CDR3. CDR3 in amino acids: CASSRRLAEETQYF.

This rearrangement joins TRBV11-2 to TRBJ1-1; TCRdb names TRBD1, which stays unverified in the absence of DNA. Germline V gene sequence: CDR1 SGHAT, CDR2 FQNNGV. The CDR3 spans 13 residues. The CDR3 loop is CASSVDRGTEAFF.

The chain has TRBV5-4 and TRBJ2-5; lacking DNA, the TRBD1 call made by TCRdb goes unchecked. Germline CDR1 is SGHNT and CDR2 is YYREEE (reference sequence). This CDR3 spans 14 amino acids. Here the CDR3 reads CASSPTAYQETQYF.

The gene calls are TRBV4-3 and TRBJ2-3; absent DNA, TCRdb's TRBD1 call cannot be checked. CDR1 and CDR2 (germline): LGHNA, YSLEER. This CDR3 region has 14 residues. The CDR3: CASSLGPGTDTQYF.

V and J are TRBV7-2 and TRBJ1-6. The CDR3 loop spans 13 amino acids. Germline values: CDR1 SGHTA, CDR2 FQGNSA. The chain's CDR3 is CASGLERNSPLHF.

V is TRBV18 and J is TRBJ1-5; TCRdb's D call of TRBD1 is untestable without DNA. The CDR3 contains 13 residues. Germline CDR1 reads KGHSH; CDR2 reads LQKENI. The CDR3 is CASSPGHPQPQHF. Full variable domain (missing parts from reference TRBV18 and TRBJ1-5): NAGVMQNPRHLVRRRGQEARLRCSPMKGHSHVYWYRQLPEEGLKFMVYLQKENIIDESGMPKERFSAEFPKEGPSILRIQQVVRGDSAAYFCASSPGHPQPQHFGDGTRLSIL.

This chain uses TRBV19 with TRBJ2-7; absent DNA, TCRdb's TRBD1 call cannot be checked. CDR3 length: 15 amino acids. Germline-derived CDR1 and CDR2 are LNHDA and SQIVND (reference sequence). The CDR3 sequence: CASSIKPGGIYEQYF. Combining the CDR3 with reference TRBV19 and TRBJ2-7 gives the whole variable domain DGGITQSPKYLFRKEGQNVTLSCEQNLNHDAMYWYRQDPGQGLRLIYYSQIVNDFQKGDIAEGYSVSREKKESFPLTVTSAQKNPTAFYLCASSIKPGGIYEQYFGPGTRLTVT.

The V call is TRBV29-1, the J call TRBJ1-2; checking the TCRdb D call of TRBD1 is not possible without DNA. The germline V gene encodes CDR1 SQVTM and CDR2 ANQGSEA. This CDR3 is built from 15 residues. The chain's CDR3 is CSGIIWTGMMYSYTF.

V gene TRBV5-1 combines with J gene TRBJ2-7. This CDR3 comprises 14 residues. Germline V gene sequence: CDR1 SGHRS, CDR2 YFSETQ. CDR3 in amino acids: CANSGERWLYEQYF.

The CDR3 loop is CASSQAYTSTGQEEDTQYF. This sequence joins TRBV3-1 and TRBJ2-3; checking the TCRdb D call of TRBD1 is not possible without DNA. Germline V gene data show CDR1 as LGHDT and CDR2 as YNNKEL (reference sequence). This CDR3 region has 19 residues.